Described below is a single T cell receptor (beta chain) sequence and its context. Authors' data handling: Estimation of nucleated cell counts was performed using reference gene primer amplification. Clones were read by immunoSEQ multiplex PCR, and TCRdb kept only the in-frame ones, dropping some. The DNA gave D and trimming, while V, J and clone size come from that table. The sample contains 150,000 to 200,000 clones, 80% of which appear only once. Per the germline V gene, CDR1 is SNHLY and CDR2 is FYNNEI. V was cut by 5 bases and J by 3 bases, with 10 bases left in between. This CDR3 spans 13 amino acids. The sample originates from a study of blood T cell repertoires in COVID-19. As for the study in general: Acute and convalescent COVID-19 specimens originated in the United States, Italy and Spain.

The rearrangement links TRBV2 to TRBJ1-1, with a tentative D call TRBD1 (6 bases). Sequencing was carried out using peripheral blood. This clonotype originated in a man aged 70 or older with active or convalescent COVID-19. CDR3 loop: CASSPQGDTEAFF. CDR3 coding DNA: TGTGCCAGCAGTCCACAGGGTGACACTGAAGCTTTCTTT. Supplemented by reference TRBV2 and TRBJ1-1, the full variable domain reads EPEVTQTPSHQVTQMGQEVILRCVPISNHLYFYWYRQILGQKVEFLVSFYNNEISEKSEIFDDQFSVERPDGSNFTLKIRSTKLEDSAMYFCASSPQGDTEAFFGQGTRLTVV.